The clone carrying this T cell receptor beta chain appeared many times. The antigen is undetermined. This entry is derived from a study of regulatory T cells in long-lasting Graves disease. Arm-PCR of CDR3 regions and iRepertoire HTBI primers were used to build TCR beta libraries. MiXCR, run by TCRdb on the multiplex PCR reads, gives a single entry per CDR3 protein. The sample has roughly 380,000 distinct CDR3 sequences, 15% to 20% seen once. Study-level points and caveats: Preferential use of TRBV28, TRBJ1-2 and TRBJ2-5 was seen in persistent disease.

Time point noted: newly diagnosed GD, antithyroid drugs for less than 3 months. TCR sequences were obtained from RNA taken from PBMCs. The CDR3 is 14 amino acids. Germline V CDR1 and CDR2: DFQATT, SNEGSKA (reference sequence). The V end was cut by 3 bases, the J end by 1 base, with 13 bases between. These data also formed part of another study, on T cells in Graves' hyperthyroidism and ophthalmopathy. That source notes: In the blood, most expanded thyroid clonotypes above 0.001 appeared as well. A model using 13 V-J features told ophthalmopathy apart from stable hyperthyroidism.

The TCR was taken from a man aged 35-49 years with Graves disease. The source material was peripheral blood mononuclear cells (PBMCs), sampled at new diagnosis, from a patient treated with antithyroid drugs. This chain uses TRBV20-1 with TRBJ2-7, with D possibly being TRBD1 (6 bases). CDR3 DNA sequence: TGCAGTGCTAGTTGGCAGGGGTTATCCTACGAGCAGTACTTC. Amino acid sequence: CSASWQGLSYEQYF.